The table lists the clone carrying this T cell receptor (beta chain) with a few counts. Antigen: not known. MiXCR, applied by TCRdb to the 5' RACE reads, yields one record per CDR3 protein. The data hold about 33,000 distinct CDR3 sequences, with 12% to 15% observed a single time. This entry is derived from a study of CD8 T cells in ankylosing spondylitis. Whole-study findings and limits: Ankylosing spondylitis blood appeared to carry a characteristic TCR beta motif of seven to nine highly homologous variants.

Germline trimming cut 2 bases from V and 4 bases from J; bases unmatched to any gene: 5. Germline V gene sequence: CDR1 SGHAT, CDR2 FQNNGV. The CDR3 loop spans 15 amino acids. This chain joins TRBV11-2 and TRBJ2-3; 8 bases line up with TRBD1. The sequencing input was blood. This TCR derives from a male donor with ankylosing spondylitis or in good health (not recorded which). CDR3 in amino acids: CASSLFAGGADTQYF. DNA of the CDR3: TGTGCCAGCAGCTTATTCGCAGGGGGCGCAGATACGCAGTATTTT.